This T cell receptor beta chain was documented in a study of breast tumors, draining lymph nodes, adjacent tissues (dated by TCRdb to about 2016). Study-level background: In breast cancer patients, the study compared the TCR beta repertoires of tumor, adjacent nontumor tissue and axillary lymph nodes. The study aimed to assess the relationships and possible T-cell exchange between tumor, surrounding tissue and draining lymph node repertoires in human breast cancer.

As regards this clonotype: Its antigen has not been determined. Base quality data are lacking; no much larger clone is found one base away.

Sequenced using an Illumina HiSeq 2000. TCR beta chain libraries were generated through multiplex PCR amplification. High-throughput sequencing was used to analyze the amplified TCR beta chain products. The raw public data were reprocessed by TCRdb itself: fastp quality trimming at Q25, MiXCR clonotype calling, in-frame beta chains only. Under each unique CDR3 protein, matching rows form one entry showing the most common genes and DNA. This sample lists 100,000 to 150,000 distinct CDR3 sequences; around 20% were detected once. Approximately 3.5% of the sample is in the top ten clones. Paper-wide results and their limitations: The data were considered consistent with the idea that most tumor T cells come from the lymph node and then expand in tumor tissue. Tumor T-cell repertoires showed less diversity than lymph node repertoires and more diversity than nontumor tissue repertoires, and tumor T-cell repertoires showed preferential V and J gene usage. Rather than being directly demonstrated, the conclusion that tumor T cells originate in lymph nodes was presented as consistent with a hypothesis. The similarity between tumor and nontumor tissue repertoires was significantly greater in luminal-like breast cancer than in basal-like breast cancer.

The axillary draining lymph nodes of breast cancer patients were the source of the lymph node samples. The sample taken for sequencing was axillary lymph node tissue. The clonotype was recovered from a female donor with breast cancer. Some clones in this sample may be carry-over from other donors' samples.

The DNA sequence follows: TGTGCCAGCAGCCAAGATATCGGGTCAGAACGTACAGATACGCAGTATTTT. Its product reads: CASSQDIGSERTDTQYF. The chain is encoded by TRBV3-1 joined to TRBJ2-3; the D segment cannot be called with confidence. V sheds 0 bases and J sheds 3 bases, leaving 16 bases between their ends. CDR1 and CDR2 were assigned from the germline V gene (reference sequence) as LGHDT and YNNKEL. Including the terminal cysteine and phenylalanine, the CDR3 comprises 17 residues. Solely the CDR3 DNA is kept, with 51 bases framed from the first base.